What follows are 28 T cell receptor beta chains derived from one specimen sequenced in a study of cytomegalovirus exposure and HLA in healthy donors. This PCR relied on a set of 60 Vbeta primers and 13 Jbeta primers. The repertoire was sequenced with immunoSEQ multiplex PCR; TCRdb's copy has only in-frame clones and lacks some. The sample has 150,000 to 180,000 clones, 60% to 80% seen once. Sequencing was done on a sample of PBMCs. The receptor source for this set is a young man in good health and CMV-seropositive.

CDR3 loop: CASSLGLAGVLETQYF. CDR3 in DNA: TGTGCCAGCAGCCTCGGACTAGCGGGAGTTCTGGAGACCCAGTACTTC. The chain employs TRBV4-2 and TRBJ2-5, with TRBD2 identical over 13 bases. CDR1 and CDR2 from the germline V gene are LGHNA and YNFKEQ. The CDR3 is 16 residues long. V lost 4 bases to trimming and J lost 5 bases; unmatched junction nucleotides: 7.

This chain links TRBV4-1 with TRBJ2-1, with 13 bases lining up with TRBD2. There are 15 residues in the CDR3. The trim removed 3 bases at V and 8 bases at J, leaving 4 bases unmatched. Germline V gene sequence: CDR1 MGHRA, CDR2 YSYEKL. DNA for the CDR3: TGCGCCAGCAGCCATAGGACTAGCGGGAGCTATGAGCAGTTCTTC. Encoded protein: CASSHRTSGSYEQFF.

The chain has TRBV27 and TRBJ2-7; TRBD2 matches at 10 bases. The germline gives CDR1 MNHEY, CDR2 SMNVEV (reference sequence). The CDR3 totals 14 residues. Trimming at V came to 3 bases and at J to 7 bases, leaving 6 bases not matched to a gene. The CDR3 here is CASSFGLAVTEQYF. CDR3 DNA sequence: TGTGCCAGCAGTTTCGGACTAGCGGTTACAGAGCAGTACTTC.

V gene TRBV7-9 combines with J gene TRBJ2-5; 7 bases line up with TRBD1. The ends lost 5 bases at V and 2 bases at J; junction bases unmatched: 2. The CDR3 is 13 residues long. From germline, CDR1 is SEHNR and CDR2 FQNEAQ (reference sequence). The CDR3 DNA follows: TGTGCCAGCAGCCACAGGGGACAAGAGACCCAGTACTTC. Translation gives CASSHRGQETQYF.

The V call is TRBV27, the J call TRBJ1-1, with TRBD1 identical over 9 bases. This CDR3 is built from 13 residues. In germline, CDR1 is MNHEY, CDR2 SMNVEV (reference sequence). The V segment lost 5 bases and the J segment 7 bases; nucleotides outside the gene matches: 5. As DNA, the CDR3 is TGTGCCAGCAGTACTCAGACAGGGGGTGAAGCTTTCTTT. This translates into CASSTQTGGEAFF.

The gene calls are TRBV7-2 and TRBJ2-5; 7 bases are a match to TRBD2. V lost 1 base, J lost 3 bases, and 5 bases stayed unmatched. The germline gives CDR1 SGHTA, CDR2 FQGNSA. The CDR3 has 15 residues. The CDR3 region has the DNA TGTGCCAGCAGCTTAGGACTAGCAACTAAAGAGACCCAGTACTTC. This encodes CASSLGLATKETQYF.

Concerning this clone itself: A read error may account for a junction end that differs from germline. CDR3 in DNA: TGTGCAAGCAGGGTCGGGGGGACTGGGGCCAACGTCCTGACTTTC. It codes for CASRVGGTGANVLTF. The V gene is TRBV28, the J gene TRBJ2-6, with TRBD2 matching over 7 bases. Looked up from germline, CDR1 is MDHEN and CDR2 is SYDVKM. The CDR3 runs to 15 residues.

This rearrangement joins TRBV6-5 to TRBJ1-4; 10 bases fit TRBD1. Per germline, CDR1 MNHEY and CDR2 SVGAGI. The CDR3 has 16 amino acids. The V gene end was trimmed by 2 bases and the J gene end by 7 bases; junction bases not matched to a gene: 7. The CDR3 coding sequence is TGTGCCAGCAGTTACGGGGGGACAGGGGTTGGTGAAAAACTGTTTTTT. It codes for CASSYGGTGVGEKLFF.

The chain joins TRBV2 to TRBJ2-3; D is ambiguous. The length of the CDR3 is 15 residues. Germline V gene lookup returns CDR1 SNHLY and CDR2 FYNNEI. The V gene lost 8 bases and the J gene lost 2 bases, with 17 bases spanning the gap. This CDR3 reads CASHALAEFTDTQYF. CDR3 DNA sequence: TGTGCCAGCCACGCCCTTGCGGAATTCACAGATACGCAGTATTTT. Full variable domain (missing parts from reference TRBV2 and TRBJ2-3): EPEVTQTPSHQVTQMGQEVILRCVPISNHLYFYWYRQILGQKVEFLVSFYNNEISEKSEIFDDQFSVERPDGSNFTLKIRSTKLEDSAMYFCASHALAEFTDTQYFGPGTRLTVL.

J is TRBJ1-2 and V is TRBV6-5; a weak D match, TRBD1 (6 bases). The V end was cut by 4 bases, the J end by 3 bases, with 15 bases between. Germline loops: CDR1 MNHEY, CDR2 SVGAGI. The CDR3 extends over 15 amino acids. In DNA form, the CDR3 reads TGTGCCAGCAGTTTAGTAGAGACAGGACACTATGGCTACACCTTC. Protein: CASSLVETGHYGYTF.

The chain combines TRBV7-3 with TRBJ2-5, with a weak D call TRBD2 (6 bases). The CDR3 has 15 amino acids. V was cut by 0 bases and J by 5 bases, with 13 bases left in between. Germline V gene sequence: CDR1 SGHTA, CDR2 FQGTGA. DNA for the CDR3: TGTGCCAGCAGCTTAACCGTAGACGGAGGGGAGACCCAGTACTTC. Its translation: CASSLTVDGGETQYF.

V usage is TRBV5-1 and J usage is TRBJ2-5; 8 bases map to TRBD2. The J call is doubtful: the DNA matches TRBJ2-7 better. The CDR3 spans 14 residues. Germline V CDR1 and CDR2: SGHRS, YFSETQ. This chain's CDR3 is CASSPAGASYEQYF. The CDR3 bases are TGCGCCAGCAGCCCAGCGGGGGCCTCCTACGAGCAGTACTTC.

The CDR3 DNA reads as TGTGCCAGCAGCTTAGGACTAGCGGGAGATCGTGAGACCCAGTACTTC. Translated, it gives CASSLGLAGDRETQYF. The chain couples TRBV7-2 to TRBJ2-5; 12 bases map to TRBD2. The CDR3 contains 16 residues. Germline values: CDR1 SGHTA, CDR2 FQGNSA. The V and J ends lost 1 base and 5 bases, in that order; junction bases with no gene match: 5.

This clone has more than one count but fewer than ten. This chain links TRBV15 with TRBJ1-4, with a tentative D call TRBD1 (6 bases). The germline V and J ends were trimmed by 2 bases and 5 bases, with 18 bases remaining between them. CDR1 is LNHNV, CDR2 YYDKDF, per germline (reference sequence). This CDR3 has 17 residues. Here the CDR3 reads CATSRPHTGTINEKLFF. The CDR3 DNA reads as TGTGCCACCAGCAGACCACACACCGGGACAATAAATGAAAAACTGTTTTTT.

There are a few counts of this clone. This chain connects TRBV4-2 to TRBJ1-1; D not certain. The germline V gene encodes CDR1 LGHNA and CDR2 YNFKEQ. Trimming cost V 1 base and J 3 bases, with 6 bases left between them. The CDR3 extends over 13 amino acids. CDR3 residues: CASSQVTDTEAFF. DNA for the CDR3: TGTGCCAGCAGCCAAGTTACAGACACTGAAGCTTTCTTT.

V gene TRBV4-2 combines with J gene TRBJ2-7; TRBD1 matches at 9 bases. CDR1 is LGHNA and CDR2 is YNFKEQ in the germline V gene. This CDR3 has 15 amino acids. Trimming cost V 4 bases and J 0 bases; bases outside gene matches: 4. In DNA form, the CDR3 reads TGTGCCAGCAGCCTAGAGACAGGGGGCTCCTACGAGCAGTACTTC. Residues: CASSLETGGSYEQYF.

The chain joins TRBV9 to TRBJ1-2, with TRBD1 identical over 9 bases. After removal of 4 bases from V and 6 bases from J, the junction contained 13 bases not matched to a gene. This CDR3 spans 16 amino acids. Germline V CDR1 and CDR2: SGDLS, YYNGEE. The CDR3 sequence: CASSQPGTGIVDGYTF. The CDR3 DNA is TGTGCCAGCAGCCAACCCGGGACAGGGATTGTGGATGGCTACACCTTC.

This clone was seen a handful of times. The rearrangement joins TRBV5-1 to TRBJ1-2; TRBD1 aligns across 9 bases. V shed 3 bases and J 2 bases; nucleotides not matched to a gene: 2. This CDR3 has 14 amino acids. Germline V lookup: CDR1 SGHRS, CDR2 YFSETQ. The CDR3 sequence is CASSSGTGNYGYTF. The CDR3 coding sequence is TGCGCCAGCAGCTCCGGGACAGGGAACTATGGCTACACCTTC.

The chain is built from TRBV5-8 and TRBJ2-7, with D uncertain. This CDR3 is 14 amino acids long. Per the germline V gene, CDR1 is SGHTS and CDR2 is YDEGEE. The germline V and J ends were trimmed by 0 bases and 4 bases, with 11 bases remaining between them. The CDR3 DNA reads TGTGCCAGCAGCTTGGCATCCGGCGGATACGAGCAGTACTTC. It specifies CASSLASGGYEQYF.

The chain uses TRBV7-8 and TRBJ1-5; D might be TRBD1 (6 bases). Germline V gene lookup returns CDR1 SGHVS and CDR2 FQNEAQ. Trimming left V 1 base short and J 4 bases short, with 11 bases between. CDR3 size: 15 residues. Written as DNA, the CDR3 is TGTGCCAGCAGCTTAGGTACAGGGCGGAATCAGCCCCAGCATTTT. Its protein product is CASSLGTGRNQPQHF.

The rearrangement links TRBV5-1 to TRBJ2-1; TRBD2 aligns across 15 bases. Losses at the gene ends were 4 bases for V and 1 base for J; bases not matched to a gene: 3. There are 17 residues in the CDR3. Germline V gene lookup returns CDR1 SGHRS and CDR2 YFSETQ. CDR3 region: CASSEGTSGRSYNEQFF. The CDR3 nucleotides are TGCGCCAGCAGCGAGGGGACTAGCGGGAGGTCCTACAATGAGCAGTTCTTC.

The rearrangement joins TRBV27 to TRBJ2-7; TRBD2 matches at 10 bases. The germline V gene encodes CDR1 MNHEY and CDR2 SMNVEV (reference sequence). Unmatched junction bases numbered 7, after V lost 2 bases and J lost 3 bases. The CDR3 runs 16 residues. CDR3 sequence: CASSLTLPSGSYEQYF. CDR3 coding DNA: TGTGCCAGCAGTTTAACCTTGCCTAGCGGGAGCTACGAGCAGTACTTC.

The chain carries TRBV6-5 and TRBJ2-7; 11 nucleotides align to TRBD2. V trimming: 7 bases; J trimming: 4 bases; junction bases outside the gene matches: 6. This CDR3 comprises 14 residues. Germline V gene lookup returns CDR1 MNHEY and CDR2 SVGAGI. CDR3 residues: CASTLTSGSYEQYF. The DNA for the CDR3 is TGTGCCAGCACCCTCACTAGCGGGAGTTACGAGCAGTACTTC.

The genes are TRBV6-4 and TRBJ2-3; the D gene is possibly TRBD1 (5 bases). V gave up 2 bases and J gave up 5 bases, with 14 bases separating them. The CDR3 is 15 amino acids. The germline V gene has CDR1 MRHNA and CDR2 SNTAGT. The CDR3 DNA follows: TGTGCCAGCAGTGACAGGGGCTGGAATGGAGATACGCAGTATTTT. Translation: CASSDRGWNGDTQYF.

This chain connects TRBV5-1 to TRBJ1-1; possible D gene TRBD1, 6 bases. V lost 4 bases and J 2 bases, leaving 15 bases between the germline ends. The V gene's germline CDR1 is SGHRS and CDR2 YFSETQ. The CDR3 has 15 residues. CDR3 nucleotide sequence: TGCGCCAGCAGCGAAACGGGACAAATCAACACTGAAGCTTTCTTT. Protein product: CASSETGQINTEAFF.

The gene calls are TRBV7-3 and TRBJ2-5; D remains ambiguous. V lost 1 base, J lost 5 bases, and 8 bases lay in between. This CDR3 spans 13 amino acids. The germline V gene has CDR1 SGHTA and CDR2 FQGTGA. The CDR3 protein is CASSLSLRETQYF. CDR3 in DNA: TGTGCCAGCAGCTTAAGTTTACGGGAGACCCAGTACTTC.

J is TRBJ2-1 and V is TRBV7-8; perhaps TRBD1 as D (5 bases). V lost 2 bases to trimming and J lost 8 bases, with 16 bases between them. From germline, CDR1 is SGHVS and CDR2 FQNEAQ. The CDR3 contains 15 residues. As DNA, the CDR3 is TGTGCCAGCAGCTTAATCGCTGGCAGGGCCCATGAGCAGTTCTTC. Translating gives CASSLIAGRAHEQFF.

This chain uses TRBV2 with TRBJ2-1; 12 bases line up with TRBD2. Unmatched junction bases numbered 4, after V lost 6 bases and J lost 4 bases. The CDR3 length is 15 residues. CDR1 is SNHLY and CDR2 is FYNNEI in the germline V gene. The CDR3 nucleotides are TGTGCCAGCAGGGCTAGCGGGGGGGATTACAATGAGCAGTTCTTC. This translates into CASRASGGDYNEQFF.